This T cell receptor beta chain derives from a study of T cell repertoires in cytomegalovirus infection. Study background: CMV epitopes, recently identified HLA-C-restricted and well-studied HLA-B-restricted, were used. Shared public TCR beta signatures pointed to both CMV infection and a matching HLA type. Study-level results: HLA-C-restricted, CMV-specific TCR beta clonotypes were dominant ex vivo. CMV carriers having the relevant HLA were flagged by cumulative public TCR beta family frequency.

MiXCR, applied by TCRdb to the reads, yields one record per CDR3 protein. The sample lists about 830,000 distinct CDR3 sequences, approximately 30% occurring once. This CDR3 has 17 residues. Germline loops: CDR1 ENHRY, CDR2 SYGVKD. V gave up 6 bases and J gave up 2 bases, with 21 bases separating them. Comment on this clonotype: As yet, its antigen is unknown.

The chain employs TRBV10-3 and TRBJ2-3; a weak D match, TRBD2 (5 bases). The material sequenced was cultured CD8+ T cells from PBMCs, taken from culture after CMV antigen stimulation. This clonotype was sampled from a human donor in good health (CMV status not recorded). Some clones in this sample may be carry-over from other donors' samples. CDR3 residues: CAIRSWRNGENTDTQYF. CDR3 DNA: TGTGCCATCAGGTCTTGGCGAAACGGGGAGAACACAGATACGCAGTATTTT.